A single sample is the source of the 20 T cell receptor beta chains below, sequenced in a study of T-cell memory formation after mild COVID-19. TCRdb re-derived calls from the 5' RACE reads in MiXCR, one entry per CDR3 protein. Among some 450,000 distinct CDR3 sequences listed, approximately 20% were seen once. Material: PBMCs or a T cell subset sorted from them (not recorded which). The receptors were gathered from an adult woman who had mild COVID-19 (a few samples of this study predate the infection). Cell type and time point are not known.

The gene calls are TRBV18 and TRBJ2-2, with 15 positions matching TRBD2. With 0 bases clipped from V and 4 bases from J, the junction kept 3 bases outside the gene matches. From germline, CDR1 is KGHSH and CDR2 LQKENI. The CDR3 runs 18 residues. The CDR3 bases are TGTGCCAGCTCACCACCGGGACTAGCGGGAGGAACCACCGGGGAGCTGTTTTTT. Translating it yields CASSPPGLAGGTTGELFF.

This clonotype has just a few counts. The chain combines TRBV29-1 with TRBJ2-1, with 8 positions matching TRBD2. The trim removed 6 bases at V and 6 bases at J, leaving 7 bases unmatched. Germline lookup yields CDR1 SQVTM and CDR2 ANQGSEA. This CDR3 has 13 residues. CDR3 sequence: CSVGLESGNEQFF. In DNA, the CDR3 is TGCAGCGTGGGACTAGAGAGCGGCAATGAGCAGTTCTTC.

This clonotype was counted ten times or more. The chain carries TRBV5-1 and TRBJ2-2, with D possibly being TRBD2 (6 bases). This CDR3 contains 14 residues. Germline V lookup: CDR1 SGHRS, CDR2 YFSETQ. Trimming removed 0 bases at V and 7 bases at J, with 10 bases between. The CDR3 reads CASSLGLEGGELFF. As DNA, the CDR3 is TGCGCCAGCAGCTTGGGACTAGAAGGCGGGGAGCTGTTTTTT. The whole variable domain, remainder taken from reference TRBV5-1 and TRBJ2-2, is KAGVTQTPRYLIKTRGQQVTLSCSPISGHRSVSWYQQTPGQGLQFLFEYFSETQRNKGNFPGRFSGRQFSNSRSEMNVSTLELGDSALYLCASSLGLEGGELFFGEGSRLTVL.

There are a few counts of this clonotype. CDR3 nucleotides: TGTGCCAGCAGCCCCCGAGTGGGCGGAATGAGGCGCTACGAGCAGTACTTC. It yields the protein CASSPRVGGMRRYEQYF. The rearrangement joins TRBV3-1 to TRBJ2-7; D gene unclear. Trimming cost V 4 bases and J 3 bases, with 22 bases left between them. The germline V gene has CDR1 LGHDT and CDR2 YNNKEL (reference sequence). The CDR3 contains 17 residues.

This sequence joins TRBV10-3 and TRBJ1-2; D is ambiguous. The CDR3 has 12 residues. Germline-derived CDR1 and CDR2 are ENHRY and SYGVKD. Deletions cut 10 bases from V and 4 bases from J, with 13 bases between. CDR3 sequence reads: CATGRMSYGYTF. CDR3 in DNA: TGTGCCACAGGACGGATGAGCTATGGCTACACCTTC.

This clonotype was found a few times. This sequence joins TRBV19 and TRBJ2-1; the D gene is possibly TRBD2 (6 bases). Trimming shortened V by 4 bases and J by 0 bases, and 13 bases separated the two germline ends. There are 16 residues in the CDR3. Germline assignment: CDR1 LNHDA and CDR2 SQIVND (reference sequence). This CDR3 reads CASSNQRASSYNEQFF. Written as DNA, the CDR3 is TGTGCCAGTAGTAACCAGCGGGCCAGCTCCTACAATGAGCAGTTCTTC.

Only one count was recorded for this clonotype. This sequence joins TRBV27 and TRBJ2-5, with D tentatively TRBD2 (5 bases). The V end lost 5 bases, the J end lost 4 bases, and 14 bases lay between the germline ends. Germline V gene data show CDR1 as MNHEY and CDR2 as SMNVEV (reference sequence). This CDR3 is 14 amino acids long. This CDR3 reads CASSPWERRETQYF. The CDR3 bases are TGTGCCAGCAGTCCCTGGGAGCGCCGAGAGACCCAGTACTTC.

The chain uses TRBV5-5 and TRBJ2-2; D gene ambiguous. The CDR3 is 14 residues long. CDR1 SGHKS and CDR2 YYEKEE come from the germline V gene (reference sequence). V lost 6 bases and J lost 2, with 11 bases in between. For the CDR3, the DNA is TGTGCCAGCACCAAGGACGGAAACACCGGGGAGCTGTTTTTT. Amino acids: CASTKDGNTGELFF.

Only a few counts were recorded for this clonotype. The genes are TRBV24-1 and TRBJ2-3, with unresolved D. This CDR3 comprises 11 residues. Germline CDR1 KGHDR, CDR2 SFDVKD. The V gene lost 4 bases and the J gene lost 6 bases, with 4 bases spanning the gap. The CDR3 is CATSEEDTQYF. CDR3 nucleotides: TGTGCCACCAGTGAGGAGGATACGCAGTATTTT.

This clonotype was counted a few times. The chain couples TRBV5-6 to TRBJ1-1; TRBD1 agrees at 7 bases. Unmatched junction bases numbered 8, after V lost 2 bases and J lost 4 bases. Germline loops: CDR1 SGHDT, CDR2 YYEEEE. The CDR3 totals 15 residues. The CDR3 sequence is CASSLPTGAATEAFF. The DNA for the CDR3 is TGTGCCAGCAGCTTACCTACAGGGGCGGCCACTGAAGCTTTCTTT.

This rearrangement joins TRBV24-1 to TRBJ2-1; D unclear. The germline V gene encodes CDR1 KGHDR and CDR2 SFDVKD. The CDR3 totals 13 residues. The V gene lost 4 bases and the J gene lost 4 bases, with 7 bases spanning the gap. CDR3 amino acids: CATSDLRYNEQFF. CDR3 in DNA: TGTGCCACCAGTGACCTCAGGTACAATGAGCAGTTCTTC.

The rearrangement joins TRBV18 to TRBJ1-1; D gene ambiguous. From germline, CDR1 is KGHSH and CDR2 LQKENI. The length of the CDR3 is 13 residues. Deletions cut 7 bases from V and 3 bases from J, with 12 bases between. CDR3 sequence (DNA): TGTGCCAGCTACTATATCGGGGACACTGAAGCTTTCTTT. This codes for CASYYIGDTEAFF.

The CDR3 DNA reads as TGTGCCAGCAGCTTGACAGGGGATAATTCACCCCTCCACTTT. The encoded protein is CASSLTGDNSPLHF. The chain carries TRBV7-3 and TRBJ1-6; 8 positions agree with TRBD1. V was clipped by 3 bases and J by 5 bases; unmatched bases: 0. Germline CDR1 and CDR2: SGHTA and FQGTGA. The CDR3 spans 14 residues.

The gene calls are TRBV5-1 and TRBJ2-7; D perhaps matches TRBD2 (6 bases). The CDR3 has 16 residues. Looked up from germline, CDR1 is SGHRS and CDR2 is YFSETQ. Trimming took 1 base from V and 0 from J, leaving 14 bases between them. The CDR3 is CASSLFDRDFSYEQYF. The CDR3 coding sequence is TGCGCCAGCAGCTTGTTTGATCGGGACTTCTCCTACGAGCAGTACTTC.

V is TRBV5-1 and J is TRBJ2-6; 7 bases are shared with TRBD2. Germline values: CDR1 SGHRS, CDR2 YFSETQ. Trimming took 0 bases from V and 3 from J; bases not matched to a gene: 3. This CDR3 contains 16 residues. The CDR3 spells CASSLGQRGGANVLTF. Here the CDR3 DNA reads TGCGCCAGCAGCTTGGGGCAGCGGGGTGGGGCCAACGTCCTGACTTTC.

This clonotype has more than one count but fewer than ten. The chain couples TRBV2 to TRBJ1-1, with TRBD1 as a possible D gene (6 bases). The CDR3 totals 14 residues. The V end was cut by 3 bases, the J end by 5 bases, with 13 bases between. Germline lookup yields CDR1 SNHLY and CDR2 FYNNEI. The CDR3 bases are TGTGCCAGCAGTGATTTAGGGGGTGGAACTGAAGCTTTCTTT. Translated: CASSDLGGGTEAFF.

The V gene is TRBV7-8, the J gene TRBJ2-1, with a weak D call TRBD2 (8 bases). V was shortened by 5 bases and J by 2 bases, with 22 bases between the two germline ends. Germline V lookup: CDR1 SGHVS, CDR2 FQNEAQ. The CDR3 totals 18 residues. CDR3 in amino acids: CASSPGGAGASAYNEQFF. The CDR3 DNA reads TGTGCCAGCAGCCCAGGGGGAGCGGGAGCATCCGCCTACAATGAGCAGTTCTTC.

The chain uses TRBV6-5 and TRBJ1-2; 9 bases match TRBD1. The germline V gene has CDR1 MNHEY and CDR2 SVGAGI. The CDR3 covers 17 residues. The trim removed 4 bases at V and 5 bases at J, leaving 14 bases unmatched. The CDR3 here is CASSSLGQGATGYGYTF. CDR3 sequence (DNA): TGTGCCAGCAGTTCCCTGGGACAGGGCGCGACGGGGTATGGCTACACCTTC.

The chain recombines TRBV11-3 with TRBJ2-5; D gene uncertain. V dropped 5 bases and J dropped 4 bases, with 11 bases sitting between them. Germline lookup yields CDR1 SGHNT and CDR2 YENEEA. This CDR3 is built from 13 residues. Written as DNA, the CDR3 is TGTGCCAGCAGCCCCCAGCCGGGAGAGACCCAGTACTTC. It yields the protein CASSPQPGETQYF. The full variable domain, with the rest looked up from reference TRBV11-3 and TRBJ2-5, is EAGVVQSPRYKIIEKKQPVAFWCNPISGHNTLYWYLQNLGQGPELLIRYENEEAVDDSQLPKDRFSAERLKGVDSTLKIQPAELGDSAVYLCASSPQPGETQYFGPGTRLLVL.

The gene calls are TRBV3-1 and TRBJ2-7, with 9 bases aligning to TRBD2. Trimming cost V 4 bases and J 5 bases; bases outside gene matches: 6. This CDR3 comprises 14 residues. Per the germline V gene, CDR1 is LGHDT and CDR2 is YNNKEL (reference sequence). The CDR3 region has the DNA TGTGCCAGCAGCCTTGGACTAGCGAGGAACGAGCAGTACTTC. It translates to CASSLGLARNEQYF.